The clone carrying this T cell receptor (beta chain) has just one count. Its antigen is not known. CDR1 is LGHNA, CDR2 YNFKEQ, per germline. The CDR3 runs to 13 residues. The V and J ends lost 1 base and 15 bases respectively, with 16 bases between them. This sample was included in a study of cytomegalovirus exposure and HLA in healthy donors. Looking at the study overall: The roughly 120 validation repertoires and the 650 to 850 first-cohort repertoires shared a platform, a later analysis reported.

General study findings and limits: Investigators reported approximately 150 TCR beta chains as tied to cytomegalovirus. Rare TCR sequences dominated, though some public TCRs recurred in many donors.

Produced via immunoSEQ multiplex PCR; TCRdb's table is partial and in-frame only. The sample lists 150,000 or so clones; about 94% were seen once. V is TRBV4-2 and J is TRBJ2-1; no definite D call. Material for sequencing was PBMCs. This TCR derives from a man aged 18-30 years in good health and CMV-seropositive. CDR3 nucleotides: TGTGCCAGCAGCCAAGGTAACCTGGGCCCCCCGTTCTTC. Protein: CASSQGNLGPPFF.